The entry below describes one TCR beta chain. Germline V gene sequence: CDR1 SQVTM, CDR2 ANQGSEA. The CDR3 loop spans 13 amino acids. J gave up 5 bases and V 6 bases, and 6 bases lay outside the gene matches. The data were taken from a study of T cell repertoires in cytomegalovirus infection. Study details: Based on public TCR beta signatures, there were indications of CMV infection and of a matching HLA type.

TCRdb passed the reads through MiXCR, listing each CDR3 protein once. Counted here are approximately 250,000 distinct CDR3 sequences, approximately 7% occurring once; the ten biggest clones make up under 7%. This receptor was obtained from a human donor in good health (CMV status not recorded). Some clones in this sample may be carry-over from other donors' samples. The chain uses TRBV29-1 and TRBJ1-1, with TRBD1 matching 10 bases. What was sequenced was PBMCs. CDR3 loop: CSVVTGGATEAFF. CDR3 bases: TGCAGCGTAGTGACAGGGGGCGCGACTGAAGCTTTCTTT.